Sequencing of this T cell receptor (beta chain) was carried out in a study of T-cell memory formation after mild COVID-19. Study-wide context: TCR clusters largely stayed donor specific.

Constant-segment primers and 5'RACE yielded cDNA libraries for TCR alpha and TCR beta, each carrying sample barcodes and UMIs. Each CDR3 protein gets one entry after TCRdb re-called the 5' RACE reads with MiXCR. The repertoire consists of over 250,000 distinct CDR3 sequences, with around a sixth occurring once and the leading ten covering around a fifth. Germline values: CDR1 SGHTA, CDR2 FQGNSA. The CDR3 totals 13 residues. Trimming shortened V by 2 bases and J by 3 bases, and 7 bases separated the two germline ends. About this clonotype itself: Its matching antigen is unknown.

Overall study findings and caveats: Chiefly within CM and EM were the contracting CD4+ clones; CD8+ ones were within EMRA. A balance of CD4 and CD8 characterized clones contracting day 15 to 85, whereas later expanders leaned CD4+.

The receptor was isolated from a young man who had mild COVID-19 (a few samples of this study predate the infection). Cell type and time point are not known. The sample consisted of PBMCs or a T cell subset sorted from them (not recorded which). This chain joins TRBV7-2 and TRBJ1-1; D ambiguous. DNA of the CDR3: TGTGCCAGCAGCTTATATGGTTACACTGAAGCTTTCTTT. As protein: CASSLYGYTEAFF. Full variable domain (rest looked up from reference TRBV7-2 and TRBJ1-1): GAGVSQSPSNKVTEKGKDVELRCDPISGHTALYWYRQSLGQGLEFLIYFQGNSAPDKSGLPSDRFSAERTGGSVSTLTIQRTQQEDSAVYLCASSLYGYTEAFFGQGTRLTVV.